Listed here are 30 T cell receptor beta chains from one sample, sequenced in a study of a mutant IDH1 vaccine in newly diagnosed glioma. Method: immunoSEQ multiplex PCR; TCRdb's copy keeps in-frame clones and lacks some. Of tens of thousands of clones listed, approximately 80% are singletons. Time point here: week 11, during vaccination. Doses of 300 ug of mutant IDH1 20-mer peptide were given with topical imiquimod. No antigen is known for these receptors. Here the sequenced sample was PBMCs, taken from a glioma patient whose treatment included an IDH1 peptide vaccine. All receptors derive from a man over 45 with glioma.

In its sample, this clone was seen a few times. The V call is TRBV7-2, the J call TRBJ1-5, with D perhaps matching TRBD1 (5 bases). The CDR3 runs 13 residues. Germline V gene sequence: CDR1 SGHTA, CDR2 FQGNSA. V lost 5 bases and J 11 bases, leaving 16 bases between the germline ends. CDR3 coding DNA: TGTGCCAGCAGCCTGGGGGAGGGAAGAGCCCAGCATTTT. Its protein product is CASSLGEGRAQHF.

The chain uses TRBV5-1 and TRBJ1-2, with 8 bases that match TRBD1. The V segment lost 0 bases and the J segment 6 bases; nucleotides outside the gene matches: 7. CDR3 length: 15 amino acids. CDR1 is SGHRS, CDR2 YFSETQ, per germline. The CDR3 protein is CASSLEGRGLDGYTF. For the CDR3, the DNA is TGCGCCAGCAGCTTGGAGGGCAGGGGGCTTGATGGCTACACCTTC.

This clone was detected only a few times. The CDR3 loop is CASSLSANTEAFF. Here the CDR3 DNA reads TGTGCCAGCAGTTTATCGGCGAACACTGAAGCTTTCTTT. This sequence joins TRBV27 and TRBJ1-1; D remains unclear. V shed 0 bases and J shed 1 base, with 3 bases lying between them. CDR1 and CDR2 (germline): MNHEY, SMNVEV (reference sequence). The CDR3 has 13 amino acids.

V usage is TRBV9 and J usage is TRBJ2-2; 9 bases match TRBD2. Germline trimming cut 4 bases from V and 6 bases from J; bases unmatched to any gene: 10. This CDR3 is built from 16 residues. The germline V gene encodes CDR1 SGDLS and CDR2 YYNGEE. The CDR3 DNA reads TGTGCCAGCAGCCCCCAAGCGGGAGGTGGGGCCGGGGAGCTGTTTTTT. Encoded protein: CASSPQAGGGAGELFF.

The chain uses TRBV19 and TRBJ1-6; 8 bases map to TRBD1. V dropped 8 bases and J dropped 7; count of bases not matched to a gene: 10. Germline values: CDR1 LNHDA, CDR2 SQIVND (reference sequence). This CDR3 is 15 amino acids long. The CDR3 protein is CASARQGISNSPLHF. DNA of the CDR3: TGTGCCAGTGCGCGACAGGGGATAAGCAATTCACCCCTCCACTTT.

In its sample, this clone was seen once. V is TRBV7-9 and J is TRBJ2-7, with D maybe TRBD1 (5 bases). CDR1 is SEHNR, CDR2 FQNEAQ, per germline (reference sequence). This CDR3 region has 15 residues. V was clipped by 5 bases and J by 3 bases, with 17 bases between them. Written as DNA, the CDR3 is TGTGCCAGCAGCCAAAGAGACAGAACCCTCTACGAGCAGTACTTC. Its protein is CASSQRDRTLYEQYF.

The rearrangement uses TRBV29-1 and TRBJ2-3, with D possibly TRBD1 on 6 matching bases. CDR1 SQVTM and CDR2 ANQGSEA come from the germline V gene. The CDR3 consists of 15 residues. V dropped 6 bases and J dropped 2 bases, with 18 bases sitting between them. The CDR3 loop is CSVGREGQYTDTQYF. The CDR3 nucleotides are TGCAGCGTCGGCCGGGAAGGACAGTACACAGATACGCAGTATTTT.

The chain has TRBV7-3 and TRBJ2-6, with D tentatively TRBD2 (7 bases). The length of the CDR3 is 17 residues. Germline V gene lookup returns CDR1 SGHTA and CDR2 FQGTGA. Trimming removed 6 bases at V and 0 bases at J, with 15 bases between. CDR3 DNA sequence: TGTGCCAGCAGTGGGGAGGGGACATCCTCTGGGGCCAACGTCCTGACTTTC. Its protein product is CASSGEGTSSGANVLTF.

The chain couples TRBV5-8 to TRBJ1-1; D unresolved. CDR3 length equals 12 residues. CDR1 SGHTS and CDR2 YDEGEE come from the germline V gene. The V end was cut by 2 bases, the J end by 6 bases, with 8 bases between. The CDR3 protein is CASSFSGSEAFF. The CDR3 region has the DNA TGTGCCAGCAGCTTTTCGGGTTCTGAAGCTTTCTTT. The full variable domain, completed using reference TRBV5-8 and TRBJ1-1, is EAGVTQSPTHLIKTRGQQATLRCSPISGHTSVYWYQQALGLGLQFLLWYDEGEERNRGNFPPRFSGRQFPNYSSELNVNALELEDSALYLCASSFSGSEAFFGQGTRLTVV.

The chain employs TRBV6-5 and TRBJ2-3, with no clear D. Trimming removed 5 bases at V and 4 bases at J, with 13 bases between. CDR1 is MNHEY, CDR2 SVGAGI, per germline. The CDR3 has 14 amino acids. As DNA, the CDR3 is TGTGCCAGCAGTGCCGCGATAGGCGCAGATACGCAGTATTTT. Translated: CASSAAIGADTQYF.

The J gene is TRBJ2-7, the V gene TRBV7-9; D is possibly TRBD1 or TRBD2 (5 bases each). The CDR3 sequence is 14 residues long. The ends were cut back, 1 base at V and 3 bases at J, with 10 bases in the middle. CDR1 and CDR2 from the germline V gene are SEHNR and FQNEAQ (reference sequence). The CDR3 spells CASSLGGGIYEQYF. In DNA form, the CDR3 reads TGTGCCAGCAGCTTAGGTGGGGGTATCTACGAGCAGTACTTC.

The V gene is TRBV5-1, the J gene TRBJ2-1, with TRBD2 matching 12 bases. Germline trimming cut 0 bases from V and 2 bases from J; bases unmatched to any gene: 6. Germline CDR1 reads SGHRS; CDR2 reads YFSETQ. The CDR3 spans 18 residues. The CDR3 coding sequence is TGCGCCAGCAGCTTGGGTGCTAGCGGGAGGGCCACCTACAATGAGCAGTTCTTC. As protein: CASSLGASGRATYNEQFF.

The J gene is TRBJ1-1, the V gene TRBV21-1. TRBV21-1 is a pseudogene. The CDR3 loop spans 14 amino acids. DNA of the CDR3: TGTGCCAGCAGCAAAAAACCGGGGGGCCAGACGGCTTTCTTT. Its protein is CASSKKPGGQTAFF.

This clone came up a few times. This rearrangement joins TRBV28 to TRBJ1-1, with a possible D match to TRBD1 (5 bases). The V gene's germline CDR1 is MDHEN and CDR2 SYDVKM. The V end was cut by 3 bases, the J end by 3 bases, with 11 bases between. The CDR3 runs 14 residues. As DNA, the CDR3 is TGTGCCAGCAGTTTCAACGCAGGGCACACTGAAGCTTTCTTT. Translation: CASSFNAGHTEAFF.

The CDR3 is CASSPGTRGEKLFF. For the CDR3, the DNA is TGTGCCAGCAGTCCCGGGACCAGGGGAGAAAAACTGTTTTTT. The rearrangement uses TRBV11-2 and TRBJ1-4; tentatively, D is TRBD1 (6 bases). The germline V gene encodes CDR1 SGHAT and CDR2 FQNNGV. The germline V and J ends were trimmed by 6 bases and 8 bases, with 16 bases remaining between them. The CDR3 has 14 amino acids.

V is TRBV10-3 and J is TRBJ1-2; TRBD1 matches at 10 bases. CDR1 ENHRY and CDR2 SYGVKD come from the germline V gene. The CDR3 consists of 14 residues. The V segment lost 6 bases and the J segment 6 bases; nucleotides outside the gene matches: 7. In nucleotides, the CDR3 is TGTGCCATCAGGCTTGGGACAGGGGCTGATGGCTACACCTTC. Translating it yields CAIRLGTGADGYTF.

V is TRBV19 and J is TRBJ1-5; 7 nucleotides agree with TRBD1. This CDR3 region has 21 residues. V gave up 0 bases and J gave up 0 bases; unmatched junction bases: 17. The germline gives CDR1 LNHDA, CDR2 SQIVND (reference sequence). The CDR3 region is CASSIDYLVGQTQYSNQPQHF. For the CDR3, the DNA is TGTGCCAGTAGTATAGACTACTTGGTGGGACAGACTCAATATAGCAATCAGCCCCAGCATTTT.

The chain carries TRBV29-1 and TRBJ2-7, with TRBD1 matching over 9 bases. Germline V gene lookup returns CDR1 SQVTM and CDR2 ANQGSEA. Losses at the gene ends were 1 base for V and 3 bases for J; bases not matched to a gene: 1. The CDR3 is made up of 13 amino acids. CDR3 sequence: CSVEGGQGYEQYF. CDR3 sequence (DNA): TGCAGCGTTGAAGGGGGACAGGGCTACGAGCAGTACTTC.

The chain couples TRBV5-1 to TRBJ2-7, with D perhaps TRBD1 or TRBD2 (5 bases each). Germline V lookup: CDR1 SGHRS, CDR2 YFSETQ. The V end lost 3 bases, the J end lost 2 bases, and 12 bases lay between the germline ends. The CDR3 spans 14 residues. The CDR3 is CASSSGTDPYEQYF. The CDR3 nucleotides are TGCGCCAGCAGCTCCGGGACGGACCCCTACGAGCAGTACTTC. The full variable domain, its missing parts supplied by reference TRBV5-1 and TRBJ2-7, is KAGVTQTPRYLIKTRGQQVTLSCSPISGHRSVSWYQQTPGQGLQFLFEYFSETQRNKGNFPGRFSGRQFSNSRSEMNVSTLELGDSALYLCASSSGTDPYEQYFGPGTRLTVT.

This chain links TRBV13 with TRBJ2-5; TRBD2 aligns across 8 bases. The V gene end was trimmed by 0 bases and the J gene end by 1 base; junction bases not matched to a gene: 4. Germline V CDR1 and CDR2: PRHDT, FYEKMQ (reference sequence). The CDR3 runs 16 residues. The CDR3 sequence: CASSLGLAGPQETQYF. The CDR3 nucleotides read TGTGCCAGCAGCTTAGGGCTAGCGGGTCCCCAAGAGACCCAGTACTTC.

The CDR3: CASSPPGQAYNEQFF. The CDR3 DNA follows: TGTGCCAGCAGTCCACCGGGACAGGCTTACAATGAGCAGTTCTTC. The V and J genes are TRBV2 and TRBJ2-1; 8 bases are a match to TRBD1. V lost 5 bases, J lost 4 bases, and 7 bases stayed unmatched. Germline assignment: CDR1 SNHLY and CDR2 FYNNEI. The CDR3 consists of 15 residues.

This chain uses TRBV6-5 with TRBJ1-2; no reliable D call. The V gene lost 2 bases and the J gene lost 5 bases, with 9 bases spanning the gap. Germline V lookup: CDR1 MNHEY, CDR2 SVGAGI. This CDR3 is 13 amino acids long. The CDR3 loop is CASSYGRTYGYTF. The CDR3 region has the DNA TGTGCCAGCAGTTACGGACGGACTTATGGCTACACCTTC.

The chain recombines TRBV2 with TRBJ2-3; 8 bases line up with TRBD2. This CDR3 comprises 16 residues. Germline lookup yields CDR1 SNHLY and CDR2 FYNNEI. V gave up 2 bases and J gave up 8 bases; unmatched junction bases: 12. CDR3 protein: CASSESGLDLRGTQYF. The CDR3 coding sequence is TGTGCCAGCAGTGAATCGGGACTAGACCTGCGGGGTACGCAGTATTTT.

This chain joins TRBV13 and TRBJ1-4, with D possibly being TRBD1 (5 bases). Trimming took off 3 bases at V and 1 base at J, with 6 bases between the two ends. The CDR3 runs 14 residues. CDR1 and CDR2 (germline): PRHDT, FYEKMQ (reference sequence). This CDR3 reads CASSFQGTNEKLFF. CDR3 coding DNA: TGTGCCAGCAGCTTTCAGGGAACTAATGAAAAACTGTTTTTT.

The chain recombines TRBV5-6 with TRBJ1-3; D not certain. The length of the CDR3 is 16 residues. V was pared by 0 bases and J by 0 bases, with 10 bases between. In germline, CDR1 is SGHDT, CDR2 YYEEEE. CDR3 residues: CASSLAPTDSGNTIYF. The DNA of the CDR3 is TGTGCCAGCAGCTTGGCGCCGACGGACTCTGGAAACACCATATATTTT.

This clone was detected only a few times. The chain uses TRBV28 and TRBJ2-5, with no clear D. Germline V gives CDR1 MDHEN, CDR2 SYDVKM. V shed 4 bases and J shed 0 bases, with 6 bases lying between them. The CDR3 runs to 13 residues. CDR3 residues: CASSSRNQETQYF. The CDR3 DNA reads TGTGCCAGCAGTTCCCGGAACCAAGAGACCCAGTACTTC.

CDR3 nucleotide sequence: TGCGCCAGCAGCCTGCAGGGGACAGCCAAAAACATTCAGTACTTC. Protein product: CASSLQGTAKNIQYF. The chain carries TRBV5-1 and TRBJ2-4; perhaps TRBD1 as D (6 bases). V was clipped by 4 bases and J by 0 bases, with 11 bases between them. Germline V gene lookup returns CDR1 SGHRS and CDR2 YFSETQ. CDR3 length: 15 amino acids.

This chain joins TRBV6-1 and TRBJ2-6; TRBD1 matches 7 bases. The J segment lost 2 bases and the V segment lost 5 bases, leaving 3 bases of the junction unmatched. The length of the CDR3 is 15 residues. CDR1 and CDR2 (germline): MNHNS, SASEGT. The CDR3 DNA follows: TGTGCCAGCAGTCCCACAGGGGCTGGGGCCAACGTCCTGACTTTC. Its translation: CASSPTGAGANVLTF.

The chain joins TRBV11-2 to TRBJ1-1; 8 nucleotides line up with TRBD1. The CDR3 sequence is 12 residues long. From germline, CDR1 is SGHAT and CDR2 FQNNGV. Unmatched junction bases numbered 5, after V lost 4 bases and J lost 10 bases. CDR3 sequence (DNA): TGTGCCAGCAGCTCCTTTACAGGGGGAGCTTTCTTT. It codes for CASSSFTGGAFF.

The chain carries TRBV11-2 and TRBJ2-7; D remains ambiguous. The germline V gene encodes CDR1 SGHAT and CDR2 FQNNGV. Trimming took off 1 base at V and 4 bases at J, with 8 bases between the two ends. The CDR3 is 13 amino acids. The CDR3 region has the DNA TGTGCCAGCAGCTTAGTGCAGGTTTACGAGCAGTACTTC. Protein product: CASSLVQVYEQYF.